These 4 T cell receptor beta chains were sequenced from one sample in a study of graft-versus-host responses after intestinal transplantation. Antigens of these TCRs are unknown. Generated by immunoSEQ multiplex PCR, the TCRdb table keeps only in-frame clones and is missing some. The data show 55,000 to 85,000 clones, 70% to 90% seen once. The sample consisted of unstimulated CD8+ T cells sorted from spleen or lymph node cells, taken before intestinal transplant. The receptors here all came from a human donor who received an intestinal transplant.

The chain combines TRBV5-6 with TRBJ2-7; 7 positions match TRBD2. Looked up from germline, CDR1 is SGHDT and CDR2 is YYEEEE. CDR3 size: 15 residues. The ends lost 0 bases at V and 3 bases at J; junction bases unmatched: 6. The CDR3 bases are TGTGCCAGCAGCTTGGGACGGGAGGACGACTACGAGCAGTACTTC. Its protein product is CASSLGREDDYEQYF.

The J gene is TRBJ2-1, the V gene TRBV30, with 9 bases aligning to TRBD1. V lost 5 bases to trimming and J lost 5 bases; unmatched junction nucleotides: 4. The length of the CDR3 is 13 residues. Germline CDR1 reads GTSNPN; CDR2 reads SVGIG (reference sequence). This chain's CDR3 is CAWGTGYNNEQFF. CDR3 coding DNA: TGTGCCTGGGGGACAGGGTATAACAATGAGCAGTTCTTC.

The V gene is TRBV7-9, the J gene TRBJ2-3; 7 bases match TRBD1. V was clipped by 4 bases and J by 4 bases; unmatched bases: 5. CDR1 is SEHNR, CDR2 FQNEAQ, per germline (reference sequence). The CDR3 contains 14 residues. The CDR3 DNA sequence: TGTGCCAGCAGCTCCCCGGACAGGTCAGATACGCAGTATTTT. It yields the protein CASSSPDRSDTQYF. The whole variable domain, remainder taken from reference TRBV7-9 and TRBJ2-3, is DTGVSQNPRHKITKRGQNVTFRCDPISEHNRLYWYRQTLGQGPEFLTYFQNEAQLEKSRLLSDRFSAERPKGSFSTLEIQRTEQGDSAMYLCASSSPDRSDTQYFGPGTRLTVL.

CDR3 nucleotide sequence: TGTGCCAGTAGCCCGACAGGGACCCTCTCCTACGAGCAGTACTTC. It specifies CASSPTGTLSYEQYF. This chain uses TRBV19 with TRBJ2-7; 7 bases align to TRBD1. Germline V CDR1 and CDR2: LNHDA, SQIVND (reference sequence). With 6 bases clipped from V and 0 bases from J, the junction kept 8 bases outside the gene matches. This CDR3 has 15 residues.